This is a list of T cell receptor beta chains from one sample in a study of blood T cells in healthy people across ages. TCRdb reprocessed the 5' RACE reads with MiXCR, giving one entry per CDR3 protein. This sample has hundreds of thousands of distinct CDR3 sequences, with approximately 48% found just once. Sequenced material: blood. The receptors were gathered from a man aged 55 to 70 in good health. Each CDR3 is given with its conserved first and last residue. Each record gives: D gene, V gene, J gene, clone size, CDR3 protein, CDR3 DNA. The D gene is left open where the match is weak. Some rows mark clone size as missing; the rest say once, few, many or name a class of expanded clone.

d_call: TRBD1; v_call: TRBV7-9; j_call: TRBJ2-7; clone_size: -; cdr3_aa: CASSRGQETYEQYF; cdr3_nt: TGTGCCAGCAGCCGCGGACAGGAAACATACGAGCAGTACTTC
d_call: TRBD1; v_call: TRBV2; j_call: TRBJ2-3; clone_size: -; cdr3_aa: CASSGTGRKDTQYF; cdr3_nt: TGTGCCAGCAGTGGGACAGGGAGAAAAGATACGCAGTATTTT
d_call: -; v_call: TRBV7-2; j_call: TRBJ2-2; clone_size: -; cdr3_aa: CASSLYSRGTGELFF; cdr3_nt: TGTGCCAGCAGCTTATATTCCAGGGGTACCGGGGAGCTGTTTTTT
d_call: -; v_call: TRBV29-1; j_call: TRBJ2-5; clone_size: many; cdr3_aa: CSVTSGARGRETQYF; cdr3_nt: TGCAGCGTTACTTCGGGGGCCAGGGGCCGGGAGACCCAGTACTTC
d_call: TRBD1; v_call: TRBV9; j_call: TRBJ2-2; clone_size: -; cdr3_aa: CASSVEPGGNTGELFF; cdr3_nt: TGTGCCAGCAGCGTGGAGCCAGGGGGCAACACCGGGGAGCTGTTTTTT
d_call: -; v_call: TRBV4-3; j_call: TRBJ1-2; clone_size: many; cdr3_aa: CASSQQTQPGYGYTF; cdr3_nt: TGCGCCAGCAGCCAACAGACCCAACCAGGCTATGGCTACACCTTC
d_call: -; v_call: TRBV20-1; j_call: TRBJ1-4; clone_size: -; cdr3_aa: CSAARGEGTEKLFF; cdr3_nt: TGCAGTGCTGCAAGGGGGGAGGGAACGGAAAAACTGTTTTTT
d_call: -; v_call: TRBV7-9; j_call: TRBJ2-7; clone_size: -; cdr3_aa: CASEVNYEQYF; cdr3_nt: TGTGCCAGCGAAGTTAACTACGAGCAGTACTTC
d_call: -; v_call: TRBV28; j_call: TRBJ1-4; clone_size: -; cdr3_aa: CASGKNRVPEKLFF; cdr3_nt: TGTGCCAGCGGAAAAAACAGGGTTCCGGAAAAACTGTTTTTT
d_call: -; v_call: TRBV6-2/TRBV6-3; j_call: TRBJ1-1; clone_size: -; cdr3_aa: CASLTGGTLGTEAFF; cdr3_nt: TGTGCCAGCCTCACCGGTGGGACTTTGGGGACTGAAGCTTTCTTT
d_call: -; v_call: TRBV29-1; j_call: TRBJ2-5; clone_size: -; cdr3_aa: CSVIQVAGETQYF; cdr3_nt: TGCAGCGTAATACAGGTGGCCGGAGAGACCCAGTACTTC
d_call: -; v_call: TRBV3-1; j_call: TRBJ2-5; clone_size: few; cdr3_aa: CASSQISETQYF; cdr3_nt: TGTGCCAGCAGCCAGATAAGCGAGACCCAGTACTTC
d_call: -; v_call: TRBV5-1; j_call: TRBJ2-3; clone_size: -; cdr3_aa: CASSPGRMGADTQYF; cdr3_nt: TGCGCCAGCAGCCCAGGACGCATGGGGGCAGATACGCAGTATTTT
d_call: -; v_call: TRBV4-3; j_call: TRBJ2-3; clone_size: -; cdr3_aa: CASSQRVGEYTQYF; cdr3_nt: TGCGCCAGCAGCCAACGGGTCGGAGAATATACGCAGTATTTT
d_call: TRBD1; v_call: TRBV20-1; j_call: TRBJ1-5; clone_size: few; cdr3_aa: CSARVLGQGHQPQHF; cdr3_nt: TGCAGTGCTAGAGTCCTGGGACAGGGCCATCAGCCCCAGCATTTT
d_call: TRBD2; v_call: TRBV9; j_call: TRBJ2-5; clone_size: -; cdr3_aa: CASNRGGLNNEQYF; cdr3_nt: TGTGCCAGCAACCGGGGGGGACTTAATAATGAGCAGTACTTC
d_call: -; v_call: TRBV4-3; j_call: TRBJ2-1; clone_size: few; cdr3_aa: CASSQEGFLYEQFF; cdr3_nt: TGCGCCAGCAGCCAAGAAGGCTTCCTCTATGAGCAGTTCTTC
d_call: -; v_call: TRBV10-2; j_call: TRBJ2-5; clone_size: few; cdr3_aa: CASSDGRQETQYF; cdr3_nt: TGCGCCAGCAGTGATGGGAGACAAGAGACCCAGTACTTC
d_call: -; v_call: TRBV29-1; j_call: TRBJ2-1; clone_size: -; cdr3_aa: CSVEDTTQETQFF; cdr3_nt: TGCAGCGTCGAAGACACGACCCAAGAGACCCAGTTCTTC
d_call: -; v_call: TRBV6-5; j_call: TRBJ1-5; clone_size: -; cdr3_aa: CASVLGPQHF; cdr3_nt: TGTGCCAGCGTCTTAGGACCCCAGCATTTT
d_call: -; v_call: TRBV4-3; j_call: TRBJ1-4; clone_size: -; cdr3_aa: CASSRRVDEKLFF; cdr3_nt: TGCGCCAGCAGTCGTAGGGTGGATGAAAAACTGTTTTTT
d_call: TRBD1; v_call: TRBV28; j_call: TRBJ2-7; clone_size: -; cdr3_aa: CASSSPDRAARYF; cdr3_nt: TGTGCCAGCAGTTCCCCGGACAGGGCCGCGCGGTACTTC
d_call: -; v_call: TRBV20-1; j_call: TRBJ1-1; clone_size: -; cdr3_aa: CSAKIAKLFF; cdr3_nt: TGCAGTGCAAAAATAGCGAAGCTTTTCTTT
d_call: -; v_call: TRBV3-1; j_call: TRBJ2-7; clone_size: many; cdr3_aa: CASSRGRGYEQYF; cdr3_nt: TGTGCCAGCAGCCGGGGCAGGGGTTACGAGCAGTACTTC